The 28 T cell receptor beta chains below were found in one sample sequenced in a study of identical twins. Each CDR3 protein is one row after TCRdb ran MiXCR on the 5' RACE reads. The sample carries about 890,000 distinct CDR3 sequences, 9% to 15% recorded once. These same data were also listed under a study on yellow fever vaccine responses in identical twins.

The specimen was PBMCs. Every receptor here comes from a woman aged 18-29 years in good health.

The table lists this clonotype with a few counts. The chain joins TRBV14 to TRBJ2-2; perhaps TRBD2 as D (5 bases). Germline lookup yields CDR1 SGHDN and CDR2 FVKESK. Trimming removed 4 bases from V and 7 bases from J, with 10 bases in between. The CDR3 covers 13 residues. In DNA, the CDR3 is TGTGCCAGCAGCCCCGAGGGCTACGGGGAGCTGTTTTTT. This encodes CASSPEGYGELFF.

Details on this clonotype: One end of the junction does not line up with germline, which may come from a read error. J is TRBJ2-3 and V is TRBV12-3 or TRBV12-4, with 9 bases aligning to TRBD1. This CDR3 contains 12 residues. The CDR3 sequence: CASSFRDRASNF. The CDR3 coding sequence is TGTGCCAGCAGTTTCCGGGACAGGGCTTCGAATTTT.

Many counts were recorded for this clonotype. The rearrangement joins TRBV2 to TRBJ2-3; D not certain. The CDR3 length is 13 residues. Germline values: CDR1 SNHLY, CDR2 FYNNEI. Trimming stripped 3 bases from V and 0 bases from J, with 4 bases between. The CDR3, as DNA: TGTGCCAGCAGTGAGGGGAGCACAGATACGCAGTATTTT. This gives the protein CASSEGSTDTQYF.

This clonotype was seen at least ten times. This sequence joins TRBV5-1 and TRBJ2-1; no reliable D call. The germline V gene encodes CDR1 SGHRS and CDR2 YFSETQ. The CDR3 is 13 residues long. Trimming cost V 0 bases and J 9 bases, with 10 bases left between them. The CDR3 DNA follows: TGCGCCAGCAGCTTGGATGTAGGGTCTGAGCAGTTCTTC. Its protein product is CASSLDVGSEQFF.

The V gene is TRBV11-2, the J gene TRBJ2-3; 9 bases are shared with TRBD2. The CDR3 extends over 19 amino acids. Germline V CDR1 and CDR2: SGHAT, FQNNGV. The V and J ends lost 5 bases and 6 bases, in that order; junction bases with no gene match: 21. CDR3 bases: TGTGCCAGCAGCCTCTCAGGTGGGGGACTAGCCACAAAATTGGATACGCAGTATTTT. Residues: CASSLSGGGLATKLDTQYF.

The chain employs TRBV20-1 and TRBJ1-1, with D perhaps matching TRBD1 (5 bases). V gave up 2 bases and J gave up 6 bases, with 10 bases separating them. Germline CDR1 reads DFQATT; CDR2 reads SNEGSKA (reference sequence). CDR3 length: 12 amino acids. The CDR3 region has the DNA TGCAGTGCTAGAAGCGGGGGACCTGAAGCTTTCTTT. As protein: CSARSGGPEAFF.

This clonotype was counted at least ten times. The chain uses TRBV12-3 or TRBV12-4 and TRBJ2-3, with 7 bases lining up with TRBD2. This CDR3 is built from 15 residues. V shed 3 bases, J shed 7 bases, and the junction held 10 bases outside the gene matches. The CDR3 sequence: CASSFPSGNGNTQYF. The CDR3 DNA is TGTGCCAGCAGTTTCCCTAGCGGCAATGGAAATACGCAGTATTTT.

V is TRBV9 and J is TRBJ1-1; D is unresolved. V shed 3 bases and J shed 0 bases, with 15 bases lying between them. This CDR3 is 16 amino acids long. Per the germline V gene, CDR1 is SGDLS and CDR2 is YYNGEE. CDR3 in amino acids: CASSARSDGMNTEAFF. The DNA for the CDR3 is TGTGCCAGCAGCGCGCGCTCGGACGGCATGAACACTGAAGCTTTCTTT. The whole variable domain, filled in from reference TRBV9 and TRBJ1-1, reads DSGVTQTPKHLITATGQRVTLRCSPRSGDLSVYWYQQSLDQGLQFLIQYYNGEERAKGNILERFSAQQFPDLHSELNLSSLELGDSALYFCASSARSDGMNTEAFFGQGTRLTVV.

This sequence joins TRBV10-2 and TRBJ2-1, with TRBD2 identical over 10 bases. Germline V gives CDR1 WSHSY, CDR2 SAAADI. The V segment lost 0 bases and the J segment 0 bases; nucleotides outside the gene matches: 5. The CDR3 contains 18 residues. CDR3 DNA: TGCGCCAGCAGTGAGTCTAGGGCTAGCGGGAGCTCCTACAATGAGCAGTTCTTC. Translated, it gives CASSESRASGSSYNEQFF.

In its sample, this clonotype was seen a few times. V gene TRBV5-1 combines with J gene TRBJ2-3; 7 nucleotides align to TRBD2. The length of the CDR3 is 15 residues. Germline V CDR1 and CDR2: SGHRS, YFSETQ. V was clipped by 3 bases and J by 2 bases; unmatched bases: 6. The CDR3 region has the DNA TGCGCCAGCAGCTCCAGCGGGGCCGACACAGATACGCAGTATTTT. Translating gives CASSSSGADTDTQYF. Full variable domain (missing parts from reference TRBV5-1 and TRBJ2-3): KAGVTQTPRYLIKTRGQQVTLSCSPISGHRSVSWYQQTPGQGLQFLFEYFSETQRNKGNFPGRFSGRQFSNSRSEMNVSTLELGDSALYLCASSSSGADTDTQYFGPGTRLTVL.

This clonotype was seen a handful of times. V usage is TRBV29-1 and J usage is TRBJ2-3; 8 bases match TRBD1. The V gene end was trimmed by 4 bases and the J gene end by 0 bases; junction bases not matched to a gene: 3. There are 14 residues in the CDR3. Germline V gene sequence: CDR1 SQVTM, CDR2 ANQGSEA. The chain's CDR3 is CSVGGTGSTDTQYF. The CDR3 coding sequence is TGCAGCGTTGGCGGGACAGGCAGCACAGATACGCAGTATTTT.

This clonotype came up a few times. The chain combines TRBV12-3 or TRBV12-4 with TRBJ2-2; maybe TRBD2 (6 bases). V shed 6 bases and J shed 0 bases, with 14 bases lying between them. The CDR3 spans 16 residues. DNA for the CDR3: TGTGCCAGCAGCTACGGACGGGACTCGAACACCGGGGAGCTGTTTTTT. Translation: CASSYGRDSNTGELFF.

This chain uses TRBV7-3 with TRBJ2-1; D uncertain. V gave up 3 bases and J gave up 7 bases, with 13 bases separating them. The CDR3 is 14 amino acids. CDR1 and CDR2 from the germline V gene are SGHTA and FQGTGA. As DNA, the CDR3 is TGTGCCAGCAGCTTTGTTGGCGACCCTAATGAGCAGTTCTTC. This gives the protein CASSFVGDPNEQFF.

The CDR3 DNA follows: TGTGCCAGCAGCCGACAAGGGGAGAGCTCCTACGAGCAGTACTTC. It yields the protein CASSRQGESSYEQYF. The chain links TRBV4-2 to TRBJ2-7; D might be TRBD1 or TRBD2, each matching 5 bases. Deletions cut 4 bases from V and 0 bases from J, with 13 bases between. Germline values: CDR1 LGHNA, CDR2 YNFKEQ. CDR3 size: 15 residues.

The V and J genes are TRBV6-5 and TRBJ2-7; 9 bases fit TRBD1. Trimming removed 1 base from V and 5 bases from J; junction bases left unmatched: 6. From germline, CDR1 is MNHEY and CDR2 SVGAGI. The CDR3 consists of 15 residues. CDR3 sequence: CASSYWTGADDEQYF. The CDR3 bases are TGTGCCAGCAGTTACTGGACAGGGGCAGACGACGAGCAGTACTTC.

The rearrangement links TRBV2 to TRBJ2-7, with 11 bases matching TRBD2. V gave up 5 bases and J gave up 3 bases; unmatched junction bases: 3. Germline CDR1 is SNHLY and CDR2 is FYNNEI. This CDR3 has 14 amino acids. The CDR3 DNA reads TGTGCCAGCAGTAGGGGGACTAGCGGCTACGAGCAGTACTTC. Encoded protein: CASSRGTSGYEQYF.

The chain links TRBV7-2 to TRBJ2-5; D is possibly TRBD2 (7 bases). In germline, CDR1 is SGHTA, CDR2 FQGNSA. The CDR3 has 14 residues. The germline V and J ends were trimmed by 7 bases and 5 bases, with 17 bases remaining between them. CDR3 residues: CASTHKGGSETQYF. The CDR3 nucleotides are TGTGCCAGCACCCACAAGGGGGGGAGTGAGACCCAGTACTTC.

This clonotype was found many times. The chain combines TRBV5-1 with TRBJ1-2; the D gene is possibly TRBD1 (5 bases). V was shortened by 0 bases and J by 8 bases, with 17 bases between the two germline ends. CDR3 length: 15 residues. CDR1 is SGHRS and CDR2 is YFSETQ in the germline V gene. The CDR3 region is CASSLGSGTQLGYTF. The CDR3 bases are TGCGCCAGCAGCTTGGGGTCCGGGACTCAACTCGGCTACACCTTC.

At least ten counts were recorded for this clonotype. The rearrangement links TRBV27 to TRBJ2-7, with D tentatively TRBD1 or TRBD2 (7 bases each). Trimming took off 4 bases at V and 7 bases at J, with 11 bases between the two ends. The length of the CDR3 is 12 residues. The germline gives CDR1 MNHEY, CDR2 SMNVEV (reference sequence). In nucleotides, the CDR3 is TGTGCCAGCAGTTCAGGGGGGGGTGAGCAGTACTTC. Translation: CASSSGGGEQYF.

The table lists this clonotype with many counts. The chain employs TRBV20-1 and TRBJ1-1; 7 bases line up with TRBD1. CDR3 size: 15 residues. Germline lookup yields CDR1 DFQATT and CDR2 SNEGSKA (reference sequence). The V and J ends lost 1 base and 0 bases, in that order; junction bases with no gene match: 5. The CDR3 DNA follows: TGCAGTGCTAGAGGACAGGGCCTTATGAACACTGAAGCTTTCTTT. Protein: CSARGQGLMNTEAFF.

The chain recombines TRBV19 with TRBJ2-5, with a tentative D call TRBD2 (5 bases). V was trimmed by 3 bases and J by 7 bases, leaving 21 bases between them. The CDR3 contains 16 residues. Germline V gene sequence: CDR1 LNHDA, CDR2 SQIVND (reference sequence). CDR3 sequence: CASSMGYGGVEGTQYF. The CDR3 bases are TGTGCCAGTAGTATGGGCTACGGTGGTGTCGAGGGGACCCAGTACTTC.

The genes are TRBV2 and TRBJ2-1, with 8 bases that match TRBD1. The CDR3 covers 18 residues. Germline CDR1 SNHLY, CDR2 FYNNEI. The CDR3 region has the DNA TGTACCTGCAGTAATAGACAGGGGTCTTCCAGCTCCTACAATGAGCAGTTCTTC. Residues: CTCSNRQGSSSSYNEQFF.

The chain joins TRBV27 to TRBJ1-6, with 8 bases fitting TRBD1. V trimming: 6 bases; J trimming: 10 bases; junction bases outside the gene matches: 8. The CDR3 is 14 amino acids. In germline, CDR1 is MNHEY, CDR2 SMNVEV (reference sequence). CDR3 protein: CASRDDRGGSPLHF. The DNA of the CDR3 is TGTGCCAGCAGGGACGACAGGGGTGGGTCACCCCTCCACTTT.

On this clonotype: A much larger clone sits a single nucleotide away, making a read error possible. The chain joins TRBV12-3 or TRBV12-4 to TRBJ2-2; 9 nucleotides align to TRBD2. The CDR3 length is 14 residues. The V segment lost 3 bases and the J segment 14 bases; nucleotides outside the gene matches: 10. This CDR3 reads CASSFSQAGGPLFF. The CDR3 nucleotides are TGTGCCAGCAGTTTCTCTCAAGCGGGGGGTCCACTGTTTTTT.

The chain combines TRBV9 with TRBJ2-7; the D is unclear. The CDR3 covers 14 residues. V was pared by 0 bases and J by 3 bases, with 10 bases between. The germline gives CDR1 SGDLS, CDR2 YYNGEE. CDR3 in DNA: TGTGCCAGCAGCGTAGAAGGAAGGAGCTACGAGCAGTACTTC. It specifies CASSVEGRSYEQYF.

The CDR3 loop reads CASSPRVRGHTDTQYF. As DNA, the CDR3 is TGTGCCAGCAGCCCAAGAGTGCGGGGGCACACAGATACGCAGTATTTT. The chain uses TRBV21-1 and TRBJ2-3; the listed D gene, TRBD1, was not tested against the DNA. TRBV21-1 constitutes a pseudogene. CDR3 length equals 16 residues.

This clonotype was counted at least ten times. V usage is TRBV20-1 and J usage is TRBJ2-5; D is ambiguous. CDR1 is DFQATT and CDR2 is SNEGSKA in the germline V gene (reference sequence). Deletions cut 7 bases from V and 2 bases from J, with 8 bases between. CDR3 length: 11 amino acids. CDR3 region: CSVGFQETQYF. DNA for the CDR3: TGCAGTGTTGGTTTTCAAGAGACCCAGTACTTC.

This sequence joins TRBV2 and TRBJ2-7, with 7 bases matching TRBD1. Germline lookup yields CDR1 SNHLY and CDR2 FYNNEI. This CDR3 has 16 residues. Trimming cost V 6 bases and J 0 bases; bases outside gene matches: 11. CDR3 sequence: CASSFVPGQSSYEQYV. In DNA form, the CDR3 reads TGTGCCAGCAGCTTTGTACCGGGACAGAGCTCCTACGAGCAGTACGTC.